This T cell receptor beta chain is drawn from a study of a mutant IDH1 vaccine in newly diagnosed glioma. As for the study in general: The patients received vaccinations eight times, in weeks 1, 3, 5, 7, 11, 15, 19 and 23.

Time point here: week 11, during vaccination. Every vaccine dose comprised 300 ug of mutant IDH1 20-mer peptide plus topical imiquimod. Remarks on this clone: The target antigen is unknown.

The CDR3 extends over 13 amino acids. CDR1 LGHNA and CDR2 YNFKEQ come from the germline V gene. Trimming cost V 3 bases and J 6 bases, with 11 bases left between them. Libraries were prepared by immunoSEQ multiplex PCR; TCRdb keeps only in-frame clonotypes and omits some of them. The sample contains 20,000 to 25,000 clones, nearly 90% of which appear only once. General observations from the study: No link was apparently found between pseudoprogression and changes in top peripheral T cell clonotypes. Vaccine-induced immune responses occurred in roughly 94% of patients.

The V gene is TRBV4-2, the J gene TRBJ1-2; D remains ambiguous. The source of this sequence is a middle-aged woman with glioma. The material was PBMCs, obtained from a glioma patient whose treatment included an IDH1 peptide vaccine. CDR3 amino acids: CASSQIGRDGYTF. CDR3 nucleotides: TGTGCCAGCAGCCAGATCGGGCGGGATGGCTACACCTTC.